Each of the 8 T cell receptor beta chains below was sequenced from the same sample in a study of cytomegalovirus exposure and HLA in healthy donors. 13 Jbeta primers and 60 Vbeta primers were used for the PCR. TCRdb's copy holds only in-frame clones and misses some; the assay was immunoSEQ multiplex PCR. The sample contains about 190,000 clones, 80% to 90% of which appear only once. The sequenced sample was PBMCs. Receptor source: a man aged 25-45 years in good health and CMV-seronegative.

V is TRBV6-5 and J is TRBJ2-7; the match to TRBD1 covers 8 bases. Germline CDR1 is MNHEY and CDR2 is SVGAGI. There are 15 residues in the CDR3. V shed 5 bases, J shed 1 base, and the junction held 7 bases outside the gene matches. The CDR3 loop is CASSVPGQASYEQYF. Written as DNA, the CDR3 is TGTGCCAGCAGTGTTCCGGGACAGGCATCCTACGAGCAGTACTTC.

The CDR3 sequence is CATMRRGGGTGELFF. The CDR3 region has the DNA TGTGCCACCATGAGAAGGGGAGGGGGCACCGGGGAGCTGTTTTTT. V usage is TRBV9 and J usage is TRBJ2-2, with a tentative D call TRBD2 (7 bases). Germline V lookup: CDR1 SGDLS, CDR2 YYNGEE. Trimming left V 9 bases short and J 4 bases short, with 19 bases between. The CDR3 has 15 amino acids.

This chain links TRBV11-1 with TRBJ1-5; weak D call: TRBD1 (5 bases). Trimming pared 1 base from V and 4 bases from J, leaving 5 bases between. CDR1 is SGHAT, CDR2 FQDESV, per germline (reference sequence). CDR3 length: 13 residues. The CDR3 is CASSLGQNQPQHF. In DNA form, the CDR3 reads TGTGCCAGCAGCTTAGGACAGAATCAGCCCCAGCATTTT.

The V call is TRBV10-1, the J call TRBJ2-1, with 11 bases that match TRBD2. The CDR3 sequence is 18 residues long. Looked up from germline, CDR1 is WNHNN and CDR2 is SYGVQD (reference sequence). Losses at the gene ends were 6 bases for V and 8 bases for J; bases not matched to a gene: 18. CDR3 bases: TGCGCCAGCAGGGCAACGGGACTAGCGGATACTCTTTTGGATGAGCAGTTCTTC. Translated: CASRATGLADTLLDEQFF.

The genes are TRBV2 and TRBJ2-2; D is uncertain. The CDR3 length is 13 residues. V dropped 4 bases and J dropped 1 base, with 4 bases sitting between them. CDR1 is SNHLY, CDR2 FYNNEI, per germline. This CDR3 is CASSAGNTGELFF. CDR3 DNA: TGTGCCAGCAGTGCAGGGAACACCGGGGAGCTGTTTTTT.

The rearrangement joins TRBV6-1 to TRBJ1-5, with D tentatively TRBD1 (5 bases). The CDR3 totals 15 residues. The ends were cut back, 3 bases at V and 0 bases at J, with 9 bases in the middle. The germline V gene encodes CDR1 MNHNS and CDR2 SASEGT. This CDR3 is CASSEQGISNQPQHF. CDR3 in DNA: TGTGCCAGCAGTGAGCAGGGTATTAGCAATCAGCCCCAGCATTTT.

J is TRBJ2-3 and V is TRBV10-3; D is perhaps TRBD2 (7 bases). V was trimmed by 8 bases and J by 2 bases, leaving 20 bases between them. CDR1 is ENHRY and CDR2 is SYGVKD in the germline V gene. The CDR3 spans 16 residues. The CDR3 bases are TGTGCCATCGGACCCTCGGGGCGGGGGCCCACAGATACGCAGTATTTT. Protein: CAIGPSGRGPTDTQYF.

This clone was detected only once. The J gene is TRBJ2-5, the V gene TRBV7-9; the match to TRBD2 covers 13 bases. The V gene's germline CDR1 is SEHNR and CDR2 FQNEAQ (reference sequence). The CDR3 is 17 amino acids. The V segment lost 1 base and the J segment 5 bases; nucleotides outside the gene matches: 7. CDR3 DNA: TGTGCCAGCAGCTTAGGGGGACTAGCGGGACTGTCGGAGACCCAGTACTTC. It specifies CASSLGGLAGLSETQYF.